These T cell receptor beta chains were read from a single sample in a study of early T cells in non-severe SARS-CoV-2 infection. Each CDR3 protein gets one entry after TCRdb re-called the 5' RACE reads with MiXCR. Among about 56,000 distinct CDR3 sequences listed, approximately 10% were seen once. Source material: whole blood. The receptors were sampled from an adult who was a healthcare worker with PCR-confirmed SARS-CoV-2 infection or an uninfected control (not recorded which). Both conserved end residues are part of each CDR3.

TRBV7-8	TRBJ2-7	CASSLGITPYEQYF
TRBV20-1	TRBJ2-5	CSARDPGPQETQYF
TRBV7-2	TRBJ1-1	CASSLSAGTEAFF
TRBV4-2	TRBJ1-6	CASSQESIRVGYNSPLHF
TRBV12-3/TRBV12-4	TRBJ2-2	CASKGVGTGELFF
TRBV18	TRBJ1-2	CASSPSSPRARYGYTF
TRBV12-3/TRBV12-4	TRBJ2-1	CASIGTSGRAYNEQFF
TRBV10-2	TRBJ2-5	CASSLGRREQETQYF
TRBV7-8	TRBJ1-5	CASSTGTGGANQPQHF
TRBV7-2	TRBJ2-1	CASSSIEGTPGMQFF
TRBV7-8	TRBJ1-1	CASSSDNPRAFF
TRBV6-2/TRBV6-3	TRBJ2-2	CASHLGGTAGELFF
TRBV27	TRBJ1-4	CASSLWGHSLATNEKLFF
TRBV5-1	TRBJ1-4	CASSPDGGNEKLFF
TRBV20-1	TRBJ2-5	CSARGAGEKTQYF
TRBV29-1	TRBJ2-7	CSVPRLAGGTRHEQYF
TRBV5-6	TRBJ2-5	CASSSDPVWTQYF
TRBV2	TRBJ1-1	CASSEVGGTEAFF
TRBV5-6	TRBJ2-2	CASSPLQRLSGELFF
TRBV3-1	TRBJ2-1	CASSQDAGVGNEQFF
TRBV21-1	TRBJ2-7	CASSPGRGSEEQYF
TRBV25-1	TRBJ1-1	CASTQVGGAEAFF
TRBV6-5	TRBJ1-2	CASSDNYGYTF
TRBV6-2/TRBV6-3	TRBJ2-1	CASSFRDFGPREQFF
TRBV27	TRBJ2-5	CASSSRTSGRFGVVTQYF
TRBV19	TRBJ1-5	CASSGTVAGDQPQHF
TRBV4-2	TRBJ1-2	CASSHPTNPGYTF
TRBV29-1	TRBJ1-2	CSVPPGGRSYGYTF
TRBV27	TRBJ2-7	CASSPSAGLIPYEQYF
TRBV7-2	TRBJ2-3	CASSLDSGGYTQYF
TRBV19	TRBJ1-2	CASSIWGTGRGYTF
TRBV7-2	TRBJ1-2	CASSLDRVYGYTF
TRBV20-1	TRBJ2-3	CSAPLAGADTQYF
TRBV20-1	TRBJ2-2	CSARRPNTGELFF
TRBV27	TRBJ2-7	CASSSSWTGAAEQYF
TRBV5-6	TRBJ2-7	CASSLTLYRGSYEQYF
TRBV6-2/TRBV6-3	TRBJ2-3	CASSPSGSTDTQYF
TRBV4-1	TRBJ2-5	CASSQDLTSGTLQETQYF
TRBV2	TRBJ1-4	CASSDIGTTNEKLFF
TRBV6-2/TRBV6-3	TRBJ1-4	CASRTGDEKLFF
TRBV23-1	TRBJ2-7	CASSQSWGCYEQYF
TRBV5-1	TRBJ2-3	CASSLGGDYSTDTQYF
TRBV29-1	TRBJ1-1	CSVGPGAENTEAFF
TRBV5-5	TRBJ2-1	CASSFTSGGPKFF
TRBV11-2	TRBJ2-3	CASKMDPSTDTQYF
TRBV28	TRBJ2-7	CASSYKQGAFSYEQYF
TRBV5-6	TRBJ2-7	CASSFMWGLASGQYF
TRBV2	TRBJ2-2	CASSGDTGELFF
TRBV6-5	TRBJ2-3	CASSQDSPWNTQYF
TRBV27	TRBJ1-5	CASRRGGSNQPQHF
TRBV13	TRBJ2-7	CASSRGQNYEQYF
TRBV6-1	TRBJ1-1	CASNPRMVRMNTEAFF
TRBV6-2/TRBV6-3	TRBJ2-1	CASREHKNSYNEQFF